This TCR beta chain was documented in a study of blood T cell repertoires in COVID-19. Study in general: T cells, B-cell-depleted T cells, or PBMCs supplied cDNA or gDNA.

Data came from immunoSEQ multiplex PCR; TCRdb stores just in-frame clones and leaves some out. The table includes some 100,000 clones, 82% detected once. This CDR3 region has 13 residues. Germline CDR1 and CDR2: MDHEN and SYDVKM. V lost 6 bases, J lost 1 base, and 9 bases lay in between. The sequenced material came from peripheral blood. The chain employs TRBV28 and TRBJ1-1, with D uncertain. The TCR was taken from a man between 45 and 60 years old with active or convalescent COVID-19. The CDR3 bases are TGTGCCAGCAGGTGGCCCCAGAACACTGAAGCTTTCTTT. It yields the protein CASRWPQNTEAFF.